The T cell receptor beta chain under discussion was sequenced for a study of HIV-infected patients and healthy controls (dated 2014 in TCRdb). For the study in its entirety: Whether deep TCR repertoire sequencing of small blood samples from HIV patients could capture immune perturbation and reconstitution was tested in the study. Study-wide conclusions, independent of this receptor: Processing included only sixteen HIV-infected individuals, and this was regarded by the authors as a major limit on how widely the findings apply. Differing numbers of distinct sequences in patients and controls hindered comparison, and size-matching assigned excessive weight to rare events in the HIV-infected data. Size-matched repertoire data did not replicate the apparent post-therapy recovery of the Gini index in HIV-infected patients. Healthy control repertoires showed roughly threefold more distinct CDR3s and higher Shannon diversity than untreated HIV+ repertoires. Sequencing depth was restricted by the use of whole blood, which also prevented the dynamics of distinct T-cell subpopulations from being separated. Significantly higher mean Gini indices were seen in HIV-infected repertoires than in controls, possibly reflecting oligoclonality. Alpha-chain CDR3s from MAIT cells occurred at high frequency in healthy controls but were severely depleted in HIV+ repertoires. During therapy, HIV-associated CDR3s significantly decreased in frequency, while CMV-associated CDR3s did not change significantly, though most became more frequent. Both the Jaccard index and the count of highly shared sequences showed that healthy controls shared more CDR3s between individuals than HIV+ patients did. The study cohorts differed slightly in age and sex profile, but those differences did not account for the observed differences in diversity. Compared with controls, HIV-infected patients showed significantly different mean usage of eight alpha and eight beta V genes. The study did not determine donor HLA types. In the samples, alpha-beta chain pairing was left undetermined.

Using SuperScript III with primers targeting the alpha and beta constant regions, 400 to 550 ng of RNA was reverse transcribed. Separate libraries for the alpha and beta chains were generated through chain-specific third strand synthesis that incorporated multiplexing indices. The protocol used a single primer pair to amplify all rearrangements within a chain, which avoided primer bias, and attached molecular barcodes to each cDNA molecule. Purified cDNA was ligated with T4 RNA Ligase 1 onto a 5' RACE adapter bearing a random hexamer and the SP2 sequencing primer site. With slow temperature ramps used to favor optimal annealing, second strand synthesis was primed from the SP2 site with Phusion polymerase. Joined together, two random hexamer sequences that had both been added before amplification formed the 12-nucleotide barcode of each molecule. A brief initial PCR introduced P5 and P7 adapter elements together with a second index, and a roughly 20-cycle amplification PCR using P5s and P7 primers was subsequently performed. Libraries received 27 PCR cycles in total, were quantified on a Qubit, sized on a Bioanalyzer, and diluted to about 4 nM. Normalized libraries were sequenced on an Illumina MiSeq with 2 x 250 paired-end kits. Into approximately 9.3 ul Tris-Cl, the reverse transcription reactions were eluted following cleanup on MinElute columns. Adapter ligations ran for roughly 25 hours at 16 degrees C and were afterwards cleaned with AMPure XP beads at a 1:1 ratio. Concerning the study's data processing: A modified Decombinator that output V, J, insert and barcode information was used to process the demultiplexed FASTQ files. Sequences sharing a barcode but differing from the dominant sequence were discarded as errors, and barcodes clustered at Levenshtein distance 3 were counted to estimate original cDNA molecules. For downstream analyses, the R packages ineq, vegan, igraph and RCytoscape were used, along with IMGT nomenclature and CDR3 definitions. To avoid skew from clonal expansion, each TCR was counted once, and V gene usage was computed over distinct sequences. Within a donor, similarity networks joined unique CDR3 amino acid sequences in every case where two of them were separated by a single Levenshtein edit. Published HIV-specific CDR3s (92 alpha, fewer than 900 beta) and CMV-specific CDR3s (fewer than 14 alpha, over 200 beta) were assembled and queried against the repertoires. It was shown by random subsampling to size-matched repertoires that the decreased diversity of patients was not caused by their lower sequence numbers. Using fastp trimming at Q25 and MiXCR clonotype assembly, TCRdb reanalyzed the public sequencing data and kept in-frame beta chains. Rows merge per CDR3 protein into single entries with the most common DNA and genes. TCRdb assigned the V and J calls; the authors' analysis was not used. The sample table shows 15,000 to 20,000 distinct CDR3 sequences, and roughly 9.3% are seen once. The ten largest make up more than 2% of the sample.

V lost 5 bases and J lost 7 bases; the stretch between them is 15 bases long. Inclusive of the bounding cysteine and phenylalanine, the CDR3 is 13 residues long. Only the CDR3 region is kept as DNA, spanning 39 bases read in frame from base 1. The germline V gene yields SQVTM for CDR1 and ANQGSEA for CDR2. Whole blood was used without cell fractionation, so all unsorted peripheral T cells were reflected in the repertoire. As controls, some 11 uninfected healthy donors were sampled, and several of those donors gave samples twice, approximately 12 weeks apart. For RNA extraction, less than 3 ml of peripheral blood was drawn into Tempus tubes. Residual genomic DNA was removed with the TURBO-DNase kit and globin mRNA was depleted with GLOBINclear. This clonotype is termed medium-sized (0.01 to 0.1%). The target of this receptor is not known. No base quality values were provided; no much bigger clone lies one nucleotide off.

Sequenced sample: blood. The receptor's source is an adult in good health. The chain employs TRBV29-1 and TRBJ2-1; matching of 5 bases hints at TRBD2 as the D gene. Here the CDR3 is given as CSVLPSSRNEQFF. The nucleotide sequence reads TGCAGCGTTTTGCCTAGCTCAAGGAATGAGCAGTTCTTC.